The clone carrying this T cell receptor (beta chain) has a handful of counts. V was pared by 8 bases and J by 0 bases, with 14 bases between. The CDR3 totals 15 residues. CDR1 is MDHEN and CDR2 is SYDVKM in the germline V gene. MiXCR, run by TCRdb on the PCR reads, gives a single entry per CDR3 protein. The repertoire includes 97,000 or so distinct CDR3 sequences, roughly 26% of them detected once, and roughly 1% sits in the top ten. The data belong to a study of molecular identifiers for immune sequencing clone quantification. This sequence originates from a human donor in good health. Some libraries in this study had Jurkat cell RNA spiked in. Sequences were obtained from naive CD8+ T cells from blood, with Jurkat cell RNA spiked in. The subset was: FACS-sorted CD8+CD4-CCR7+CD45RA+ naive T cells. The chain joins TRBV28 to TRBJ2-1, with D possibly being TRBD1 (6 bases). CDR3 nucleotides: TGTGCCAGCGCCTGGCTACAGGGCTCCTACAATGAGCAGTTCTTC. The encoded protein is CASAWLQGSYNEQFF.